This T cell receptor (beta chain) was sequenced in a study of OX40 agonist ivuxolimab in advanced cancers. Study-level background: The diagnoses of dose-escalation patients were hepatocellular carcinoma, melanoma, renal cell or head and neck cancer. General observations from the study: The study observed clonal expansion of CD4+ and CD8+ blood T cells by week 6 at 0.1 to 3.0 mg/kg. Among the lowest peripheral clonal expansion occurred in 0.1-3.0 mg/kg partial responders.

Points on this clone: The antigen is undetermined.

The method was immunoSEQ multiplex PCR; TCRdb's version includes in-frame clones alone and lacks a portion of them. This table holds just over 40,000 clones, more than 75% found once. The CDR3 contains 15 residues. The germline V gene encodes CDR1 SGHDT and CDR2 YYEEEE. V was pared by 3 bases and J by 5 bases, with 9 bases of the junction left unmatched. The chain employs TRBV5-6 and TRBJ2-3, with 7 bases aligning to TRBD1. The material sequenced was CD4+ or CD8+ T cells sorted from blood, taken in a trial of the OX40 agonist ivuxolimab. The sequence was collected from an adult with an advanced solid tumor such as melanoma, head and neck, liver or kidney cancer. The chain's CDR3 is CASSSTGTGLDTQYF. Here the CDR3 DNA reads TGTGCCAGCAGCTCGACAGGGACCGGGTTAGATACGCAGTATTTT.